The subject of this entry is one TCR beta chain. The CDR3 is made up of 14 amino acids. Germline CDR1 is SGHAT and CDR2 is FQNNGV. V was shortened by 7 bases and J by 0 bases, with 11 bases between the two germline ends. The sample comes from a study of T-cell memory formation after mild COVID-19. Turning to the study itself: In these data, TCR clusters were largely donor specific.

In TCRdb, the 5' RACE reads were re-called with MiXCR into one record per CDR3 protein. The sample carries 500,000 to 550,000 distinct CDR3 sequences, 20% recorded once. What was sequenced was PBMCs or a T cell subset sorted from them (not recorded which). V usage is TRBV11-2 and J usage is TRBJ2-3; D unclear. The TCR comes from an adult woman who had mild COVID-19 (a few samples of this study predate the infection). Cell type and time point are not known. The CDR3 protein is CASTLWGSTDTQYF. The CDR3 DNA follows: TGTGCCAGCACCCTGTGGGGTAGCACAGATACGCAGTATTTT. The full variable domain, rest sourced from reference TRBV11-2 and TRBJ2-3, is EAGVAQSPRYKIIEKRQSVAFWCNPISGHATLYWYQQILGQGPKLLIQFQNNGVVDDSQLPKDRFSAERLKGVDSTLKIQPAKLEDSAVYLCASTLWGSTDTQYFGPGTRLTVL.